These 31 T cell receptor beta chains came from one sample sequenced in a study of response to subunit inactivated influenza vaccine. TCRdb ran MiXCR on the RT-PCR reads and lists one entry per CDR3 protein. Of fewer than 700,000 distinct CDR3 sequences in the sample, under 15% were seen once. The source material was PBMCs from blood, sampled about 6 weeks after vaccination. All receptors come from a man in his forties or fifties who received an inactivated influenza vaccine.

The V and J genes are TRBV4-3 and TRBJ1-6, with D perhaps TRBD1 (6 bases). The CDR3 loop spans 18 amino acids. V was clipped by 0 bases and J by 2 bases, with 14 bases between them. Germline values: CDR1 LGHNA, CDR2 YSLEER. CDR3 protein: CASSQDPAGDPYNSPLHF. CDR3 nucleotides: TGCGCCAGCAGCCAAGATCCGGCAGGGGATCCCTATAATTCACCCCTCCACTTT.

This clonotype has a handful of counts. The chain has TRBV7-2 and TRBJ2-2; D tentatively reads TRBD1 or TRBD2 (5 bases each). Trimming cost V 7 bases and J 0 bases, with 15 bases left between them. The germline CDR1 and CDR2 sequences are SGHTA and FQGNSA. This CDR3 comprises 16 residues. The CDR3 coding sequence is TGTGCCAGCATCCCAAGAGGGACCGCGAACACCGGGGAGCTGTTTTTT. Translated, it gives CASIPRGTANTGELFF. The full variable domain, rest sourced from reference TRBV7-2 and TRBJ2-2, is GAGVSQSPSNKVTEKGKDVELRCDPISGHTALYWYRQSLGQGLEFLIYFQGNSAPDKSGLPSDRFSAERTGGSVSTLTIQRTQQEDSAVYLCASIPRGTANTGELFFGEGSRLTVL.

This clonotype came up a few times. The V gene is TRBV28, the J gene TRBJ1-1; D is unclear. CDR3 length: 18 residues. CDR1 and CDR2 (germline): MDHEN, SYDVKM. Trimming cost V 1 base and J 4 bases, with 22 bases left between them. CDR3 nucleotide sequence: TGTGCCAGCAGTTTATTGAGGGTCAGGTTTTGGCCCCCCACTGAAGCTTTCTTT. It codes for CASSLLRVRFWPPTEAFF.

The chain combines TRBV3-1 with TRBJ1-6; D perhaps matches TRBD1 (5 bases). V was pared by 1 base and J by 9 bases, with 13 bases between. This CDR3 has 15 residues. Germline-derived CDR1 and CDR2 are LGHDT and YNNKEL (reference sequence). In nucleotides, the CDR3 is TGTGCCAGCAGCCAAGGTTCTCAGGGCCGTTCACCCCTCCACTTT. Translation gives CASSQGSQGRSPLHF.

The table lists this clonotype with a few counts. The gene calls are TRBV5-6 and TRBJ2-2, with a possible D match to TRBD1 (6 bases). Trimming stripped 2 bases from V and 1 base from J, with 12 bases between. Germline loops: CDR1 SGHDT, CDR2 YYEEEE. CDR3 length equals 16 residues. The CDR3 loop is CASSFGLGQNTGELFF. CDR3 DNA sequence: TGTGCCAGCAGCTTTGGGTTGGGACAGAACACCGGGGAGCTGTTTTTT.

At least ten counts were recorded for this clonotype. The chain couples TRBV28 to TRBJ1-5; TRBD1 matches 9 bases. Germline V lookup: CDR1 MDHEN, CDR2 SYDVKM. The V segment lost 3 bases and the J segment 0 bases; nucleotides outside the gene matches: 6. This CDR3 comprises 17 residues. CDR3 bases: TGTGCCAGCAGTTTGGGACAGGGTCTCTATAGCAATCAGCCCCAGCATTTT. It translates to CASSLGQGLYSNQPQHF.

Written as DNA, the CDR3 is TGTGCCAGCAGCTTAAGAATACTAGCGGGAGAAGAGCAGTACTTC. Translated: CASSLRILAGEEQYF. The gene calls are TRBV7-9 and TRBJ2-7; TRBD2 aligns across 11 bases. The CDR3 totals 15 residues. Unmatched junction bases numbered 7, after V lost 2 bases and J lost 7 bases. The germline gives CDR1 SEHNR, CDR2 FQNEAQ (reference sequence). The full variable domain, rest sourced from reference TRBV7-9 and TRBJ2-7, is DTGVSQNPRHKITKRGQNVTFRCDPISEHNRLYWYRQTLGQGPEFLTYFQNEAQLEKSRLLSDRFSAERPKGSFSTLEIQRTEQGDSAMYLCASSLRILAGEEQYFGPGTRLTVT.

The V call is TRBV5-1, the J call TRBJ2-3, with TRBD2 as a possible D gene (6 bases). The CDR3 length is 16 residues. Germline values: CDR1 SGHRS, CDR2 YFSETQ. Trimming cost V 3 bases and J 0 bases, with 14 bases left between them. The CDR3 sequence: CASSSRGSGSTDTQYF. The CDR3 coding sequence is TGCGCCAGCAGCTCCCGGGGGAGCGGTAGCACAGATACGCAGTATTTT.

The chain is built from TRBV29-1 and TRBJ2-5, with D possibly matching TRBD2 (6 bases). Trimming cost V 3 bases and J 5 bases, with 19 bases left between them. Germline CDR1 and CDR2: SQVTM and ANQGSEA. This CDR3 is 15 amino acids long. In DNA form, the CDR3 reads TGCAGCGTTGAGTCAATTTGGGGGAGGAGGGAGACCCAGTACTTC. This translates into CSVESIWGRRETQYF.

This clonotype has more than one count but fewer than ten. This chain connects TRBV12-3 or TRBV12-4 to TRBJ1-2, with no clear D. V was clipped by 3 bases and J by 8 bases, with 10 bases between them. The CDR3 sequence is 12 residues long. Written as DNA, the CDR3 is TGTGCCAGCAGTTTTACTGCCCTAGGCTACACCTTC. Translation gives CASSFTALGYTF.

This clonotype has just a few counts. CDR3 in amino acids: CASSTRQGAEAFF. CDR3 DNA sequence: TGTGCCAGCAGCACCAGACAGGGGGCTGAAGCTTTCTTT. The chain couples TRBV7-2 to TRBJ1-1; TRBD1 aligns across 9 bases. The length of the CDR3 is 13 residues. Germline CDR1 and CDR2: SGHTA and FQGNSA. V lost 5 bases and J lost 6; bases outside the gene matches: 4.

CDR3 sequence reads: CSARDPELSYNEQFF. CDR3 coding DNA: TGCAGTGCTAGAGATCCAGAACTCTCCTACAATGAGCAGTTCTTC. This chain links TRBV20-1 with TRBJ2-1, with unresolved D. Germline-derived CDR1 and CDR2 are DFQATT and SNEGSKA (reference sequence). V was trimmed by 0 bases and J by 0 bases, leaving 9 bases between them. The CDR3 covers 15 residues.

In its sample, this clonotype was seen many times. CDR3 in DNA: TGCGCCAGCACTACTAGCGGGGTCAGAACAGATACGCAGTATTTT. Its translation: CASTTSGVRTDTQYF. The chain links TRBV5-1 to TRBJ2-3, with TRBD2 matching over 10 bases. CDR3 length: 15 residues. The ends lost 6 bases at V and 3 bases at J; junction bases unmatched: 7. Germline V gene lookup returns CDR1 SGHRS and CDR2 YFSETQ.

The chain combines TRBV29-1 with TRBJ1-2, with D possibly matching TRBD1 (5 bases). Germline CDR1 reads SQVTM; CDR2 reads ANQGSEA. V dropped 0 bases and J dropped 4 bases, with 12 bases sitting between them. There are 14 residues in the CDR3. This CDR3 reads CSVEEDGRVYGYTF. DNA for the CDR3: TGCAGCGTTGAAGAAGATGGCAGGGTCTATGGCTACACCTTC.

This clonotype was seen more than once but under ten times. V usage is TRBV3-1 and J usage is TRBJ2-5; D is possibly TRBD1 (5 bases). Trimming pared 3 bases from V and 5 bases from J, leaving 19 bases between. Looked up from germline, CDR1 is LGHDT and CDR2 is YNNKEL (reference sequence). This CDR3 is 16 amino acids long. In nucleotides, the CDR3 is TGTGCCAGCAGCCAGTTCTATGCCAGGGATCGGGAGACCCAGTACTTC. Translated, it gives CASSQFYARDRETQYF.

This rearrangement joins TRBV29-1 to TRBJ2-7; TRBD1 or TRBD2 may be the D gene (6 bases each). CDR3 length: 13 amino acids. CDR1 and CDR2 (germline): SQVTM, ANQGSEA. The germline V and J ends were trimmed by 7 bases and 2 bases, with 15 bases remaining between them. The CDR3 DNA is TGCAGCGCCGCCCTGGAGGGGGCCTACGAGCAGTACTTC. Protein sequence: CSAALEGAYEQYF.

The count of this clonotype is one. The chain couples TRBV5-5 to TRBJ2-7; 8 bases line up with TRBD1. The V and J ends lost 4 bases and 5 bases, in that order; junction bases with no gene match: 8. Germline V gene lookup returns CDR1 SGHKS and CDR2 YYEKEE (reference sequence). There are 14 residues in the CDR3. The CDR3 is CASSRGTGHNEQYF. The CDR3 DNA reads as TGTGCCAGCAGCCGCGGGACAGGTCACAACGAGCAGTACTTC.

This clonotype was seen a handful of times. This chain uses TRBV29-1 with TRBJ2-3; 9 bases line up with TRBD2. The CDR3 is made up of 14 amino acids. Germline CDR1 and CDR2: SQVTM and ANQGSEA. The V and J ends lost 4 bases and 6 bases, in that order; junction bases with no gene match: 8. The CDR3 is CSVVGRGGPDTQYF. Written as DNA, the CDR3 is TGCAGCGTTGTCGGGCGGGGGGGCCCCGATACGCAGTATTTT.

This clonotype was found a few times. This chain joins TRBV6-1 and TRBJ2-3; the match to TRBD2 covers 8 bases. Germline CDR1 is MNHNS and CDR2 is SASEGT. V shed 5 bases and J 4 bases; nucleotides not matched to a gene: 8. The CDR3 runs 15 residues. The chain's CDR3 is CASSPSGREADTQYF. CDR3 nucleotide sequence: TGTGCCAGCAGTCCCAGCGGGAGAGAAGCAGATACGCAGTATTTT.

The rearrangement uses TRBV20-1 and TRBJ2-4; D ambiguous. The germline gives CDR1 DFQATT, CDR2 SNEGSKA (reference sequence). Trimming removed 3 bases at V and 5 bases at J, with 11 bases between. This CDR3 contains 13 residues. CDR3 DNA: TGCAGTGCTAGCCTCGCGTCCCAAAACATTCAGTACTTC. It specifies CSASLASQNIQYF.

The rearrangement uses TRBV15 and TRBJ2-1, with D possibly TRBD2 on 6 matching bases. CDR1 is LNHNV and CDR2 is YYDKDF in the germline V gene (reference sequence). Deletions cut 0 bases from V and 1 base from J, with 7 bases between. The CDR3 runs 15 residues. The CDR3 protein is CATSRELASYNEQFF. The CDR3 DNA is TGTGCCACCAGCAGAGAACTAGCTTCCTACAATGAGCAGTTCTTC.

V is TRBV12-3 or TRBV12-4 and J is TRBJ2-3; weak D call: TRBD2 (5 bases). V was pared by 6 bases and J by 2 bases, with 15 bases between. The CDR3 loop spans 15 amino acids. CDR3 amino acids: CASRRHSAYTDTQYF. CDR3 DNA sequence: TGTGCCAGCAGGAGGCATAGCGCCTACACAGATACGCAGTATTTT.

About this clonotype: A junction end diverges from the germline sequence, so it may reflect a read error. The gene calls are TRBV20-1 and TRBJ2-1; 11 nucleotides agree with TRBD2. Germline V lookup: CDR1 DFQATT, CDR2 SNEGSKA (reference sequence). The CDR3 has 15 residues. In DNA, the CDR3 is TGCTGTGCTAGCCCCCGTCTAGCGGGAGGATATGAGCAGTTCTTC. Residues: CCASPRLAGGYEQFF.

The chain links TRBV5-4 to TRBJ1-6, with a possible D match to TRBD1 (6 bases). In germline, CDR1 is SGHNT, CDR2 YYREEE (reference sequence). The CDR3 runs to 15 residues. Trimming pared 6 bases from V and 7 bases from J, leaving 17 bases between. DNA of the CDR3: TGTGCCAGCAACTCCTGGGGGGCCCGAAATTCACCCCTCCACTTT. Its translation is CASNSWGARNSPLHF.

V and J are TRBV10-3 and TRBJ2-2; a possible D gene is TRBD2 (6 bases). Trimming left V 11 bases short and J 4 bases short, with 14 bases between. The length of the CDR3 is 13 residues. CDR1 ENHRY and CDR2 SYGVKD come from the germline V gene. CDR3 in amino acids: CALGQGGTGELFF. In nucleotides, the CDR3 is TGTGCCCTGGGGCAGGGAGGCACCGGGGAGCTGTTTTTT.

This clonotype was counted ten times or more. The J gene is TRBJ2-2, the V gene TRBV6-1; TRBD2 aligns across 13 bases. Germline V lookup: CDR1 MNHNS, CDR2 SASEGT. With V trimmed by 7 bases and J by 2 bases, 4 bases remained unmatched. This CDR3 has 16 residues. The CDR3 bases are TGTGCCAGCAAGGGGACTAGCGGGAAAAACACCGGGGAGCTGTTTTTT. Protein: CASKGTSGKNTGELFF.

The rearrangement uses TRBV7-9 and TRBJ2-1, with 13 bases matching TRBD2. This CDR3 has 15 amino acids. V shed 5 bases, J shed 7 bases, and the junction held 5 bases outside the gene matches. Per the germline V gene, CDR1 is SEHNR and CDR2 is FQNEAQ (reference sequence). The CDR3 bases are TGTGCCAGCAGCGAAACTAGCGGGAGGGTTAATGAGCAGTTCTTC. Translated: CASSETSGRVNEQFF.

The chain recombines TRBV2 with TRBJ2-7; 12 bases line up with TRBD1. Per germline, CDR1 SNHLY and CDR2 FYNNEI. J was trimmed by 3 bases and V by 4 bases; bases with no gene match: 7. This CDR3 region has 16 residues. DNA of the CDR3: TGTGCCAGCAGTGCAGACCGGGACAGGGGGCTCTACGAGCAGTACTTC. It yields the protein CASSADRDRGLYEQYF.

This clonotype has just a few counts. The chain couples TRBV7-6 to TRBJ1-1; 8 positions match TRBD1. Germline-derived CDR1 and CDR2 are SGHVS and FNYEAQ. The CDR3 extends over 19 amino acids. Germline trimming cut 0 bases from V and 1 base from J; bases unmatched to any gene: 13. CDR3 nucleotide sequence: TGTGCCAGCAGCTTAGCGTCTCAGACAGGGGAATATAGGAACACTGAAGCTTTCTTT. Translated: CASSLASQTGEYRNTEAFF.

This clonotype was seen many times. This rearrangement joins TRBV5-6 to TRBJ2-7; no firm D call. This CDR3 is built from 14 residues. V lost 2 bases, J lost 2 bases, and 11 bases lay in between. Germline values: CDR1 SGHDT, CDR2 YYEEEE. CDR3 nucleotides: TGTGCCAGCAGCTTTGGCAGATCTACCTACGAGCAGTACTTC. Amino acid sequence: CASSFGRSTYEQYF.

This clonotype was detected a few times. The rearrangement links TRBV5-1 to TRBJ2-3; 8 bases agree with TRBD2. This CDR3 comprises 13 residues. Looked up from germline, CDR1 is SGHRS and CDR2 is YFSETQ. V lost 3 bases and J lost 5; bases outside the gene matches: 2. The CDR3 spells CASSSGGVDTQYF. Here the CDR3 DNA reads TGCGCCAGCAGCTCCGGGGGGGTAGATACGCAGTATTTT.